What follows are 30 T cell receptor beta chains derived from one specimen sequenced in a study of OX40 agonist ivuxolimab in advanced cancers. Profiling relied on immunoSEQ multiplex PCR, and the TCRdb table lists in-frame clones only, not all of them. The sample consists of tens of thousands of clones, roughly 89% of them appearing once. Here the sequenced sample was CD4+ or CD8+ T cells sorted from blood, taken in a trial of the OX40 agonist ivuxolimab. The source is an adult with an advanced solid tumor such as melanoma, head and neck, liver or kidney cancer.

This sequence joins TRBV30 and TRBJ1-5, with no clear D. Germline CDR1 is GTSNPN and CDR2 is SVGIG (reference sequence). V was clipped by 0 bases and J by 4 bases, with 13 bases between them. CDR3 length: 15 residues. The CDR3 DNA follows: TGTGCCTGGAGTGTCCGGTCTTGGACTAATCAGCCCCAGCATTTT. It codes for CAWSVRSWTNQPQHF. Variable domain in full (rest from reference TRBV30 and TRBJ1-5): SQTIHQWPATLVQPVGSPLSLECTVEGTSNPNLYWYRQAAGRGLQLLFYSVGIGQISSEVPQNLSASRPQDRQFILSSKKLLLSDSGFYLCAWSVRSWTNQPQHFGDGTRLSIL.

J is TRBJ2-2 and V is TRBV29-1; 11 bases line up with TRBD2. The V and J ends lost 4 bases and 5 bases, in that order; junction bases with no gene match: 9. Germline lookup yields CDR1 SQVTM and CDR2 ANQGSEA. This CDR3 spans 16 amino acids. This CDR3 reads CSVGVLAGGGTGELFF. CDR3 bases: TGCAGCGTTGGCGTGCTAGCGGGAGGAGGAACCGGGGAGCTGTTTTTT.

The chain employs TRBV7-3 and TRBJ2-1, with 12 bases that match TRBD2. Germline V gives CDR1 SGHTA, CDR2 FQGTGA. The CDR3 covers 15 residues. With V trimmed by 5 bases and J by 10 bases, 9 bases remained unmatched. In DNA, the CDR3 is TGTGCCAGCAGCGTAGGGGGACTAGCGGGTGTAGAGCAGTTCTTC. Protein: CASSVGGLAGVEQFF.

The chain carries TRBV7-6 and TRBJ1-2; D remains unclear. This CDR3 is 15 amino acids long. With 5 bases removed from V and 6 bases from J, the gap between germline ends came to 19 bases. Per the germline V gene, CDR1 is SGHVS and CDR2 is FNYEAQ. This CDR3 reads CASSLSRISLDGYTF. The CDR3 nucleotides read TGTGCCAGCAGCCTCAGTCGGATCAGTTTGGATGGCTACACCTTC. Full variable domain (rest looked up from reference TRBV7-6 and TRBJ1-2): GAGVSQSPRYKVTKRGQDVALRCDPISGHVSLYWYRQALGQGPEFLTYFNYEAQQDKSGLPNDRFSAERPEGSISTLTIQRTEQRDSAMYRCASSLSRISLDGYTFGSGTRLTVV.

The chain combines TRBV18 with TRBJ1-2; D unresolved. V was shortened by 3 bases and J by 8 bases, with 28 bases between the two germline ends. The CDR3 length is 18 residues. Germline assignment: CDR1 KGHSH and CDR2 LQKENI. The CDR3 here is CASSPRGSGIRLTDGYTF. The CDR3 bases are TGTGCCAGCTCACCCCGGGGATCTGGGATAAGGCTTACGGACGGCTACACCTTC.

V usage is TRBV10-3 and J usage is TRBJ2-5, with 9 nucleotides matching TRBD1. The V segment lost 3 bases and the J segment 1 base; nucleotides outside the gene matches: 3. CDR3 length: 15 amino acids. The germline V gene encodes CDR1 ENHRY and CDR2 SYGVKD. The CDR3 region is CAISEGQGTQETQYF. As DNA, the CDR3 is TGTGCCATCAGTGAAGGACAGGGGACCCAAGAGACCCAGTACTTC.

V usage is TRBV11-3 and J usage is TRBJ2-7; the D gene is possibly TRBD1 (6 bases). Germline-derived CDR1 and CDR2 are SGHNT and YENEEA. Trimming removed 2 bases at V and 2 bases at J, with 10 bases between. The CDR3 has 14 residues. The CDR3 region is CASSLRRGPYEQYF. CDR3 nucleotides: TGTGCCAGCAGCTTACGCAGGGGACCCTACGAGCAGTACTTC.

The chain has TRBV9 and TRBJ2-2; unclear D gene. The germline CDR1 and CDR2 sequences are SGDLS and YYNGEE. V was cut by 3 bases and J by 7 bases, with 7 bases left in between. The CDR3 has 12 amino acids. CDR3 DNA: TGTGCCAGCAGCGGACTGAACGGGGAGCTGTTTTTT. Its translation: CASSGLNGELFF.

The chain combines TRBV7-2 with TRBJ2-7, with 12 bases matching TRBD1. The CDR3 contains 17 residues. Germline V gene data show CDR1 as SGHTA and CDR2 as FQGNSA. V was clipped by 3 bases and J by 3 bases; unmatched bases: 9. CDR3 in DNA: TGTGCCAGCAGCTTCGGGACAGGGGGCGCGGGGATCTACGAGCAGTACTTC. Amino acids: CASSFGTGGAGIYEQYF.

This chain links TRBV6-5 with TRBJ2-3; tentative D call: TRBD2 (7 bases). Germline loops: CDR1 MNHEY, CDR2 SVGAGI. The CDR3 is 15 amino acids. V lost 0 bases and J lost 4, with 11 bases in between. The CDR3 is CASSYSRGGPDTQYF. Here the CDR3 DNA reads TGTGCCAGCAGTTACTCGAGGGGGGGGCCAGATACGCAGTATTTT.

This chain connects TRBV6-1 to TRBJ2-7; D not resolved. CDR3 length: 14 amino acids. V lost 4 bases, J lost 6 bases, and 16 bases lay in between. Germline V CDR1 and CDR2: MNHNS, SASEGT. The CDR3: CASSARRAISEQYF. CDR3 bases: TGTGCCAGCAGTGCGAGAAGGGCAATCTCCGAGCAGTACTTC.

The CDR3 here is CASSLVWGAGELFF. DNA for the CDR3: TGTGCCAGCAGCTTAGTCTGGGGGGCCGGGGAGCTGTTTTTT. The chain carries TRBV7-8 and TRBJ2-2, with TRBD2 as a possible D gene (6 bases). Germline assignment: CDR1 SGHVS and CDR2 FQNEAQ. Trimming took off 1 base at V and 6 bases at J, with 9 bases between the two ends. The CDR3 spans 14 residues.

This chain joins TRBV5-5 and TRBJ2-3; 9 bases are shared with TRBD1. Looked up from germline, CDR1 is SGHKS and CDR2 is YYEKEE (reference sequence). V lost 4 bases, J lost 3 bases, and 15 bases stayed unmatched. The CDR3 covers 18 residues. The CDR3 region has the DNA TGTGCCAGCAGCCCCCGGGACAGGGTATTGACGCGGACAGATACGCAGTATTTT. Protein product: CASSPRDRVLTRTDTQYF.

The rearrangement links TRBV4-3 to TRBJ2-4; TRBD2 matches 14 bases. The length of the CDR3 is 21 residues. Germline loops: CDR1 LGHNA, CDR2 YSLEER. V was pared by 0 bases and J by 1 base, with 11 bases of the junction left unmatched. For the CDR3, the DNA is TGCGCCAGCAGCCAAGATCTGCTGGGACTAGCGGGAGTTCCCGCCAAAAACATTCAGTACTTC. Translated, it gives CASSQDLLGLAGVPAKNIQYF.

The rearrangement uses TRBV4-3 and TRBJ2-1; D may be TRBD2 (5 bases). Germline values: CDR1 LGHNA, CDR2 YSLEER. The CDR3 spans 14 residues. V lost 3 bases and J lost 6, with 12 bases in between. The CDR3 sequence is CASSQIALVNEQFF. The DNA for the CDR3 is TGCGCCAGCAGCCAGATAGCGTTAGTCAATGAGCAGTTCTTC.

The V gene is TRBV7-2, the J gene TRBJ2-1; 8 bases align to TRBD2. Germline CDR1 is SGHTA and CDR2 is FQGNSA. CDR3 length: 15 residues. V trimming: 6 bases; J trimming: 10 bases; junction bases outside the gene matches: 14. Here the CDR3 reads CASRSFSGAAGEQFF. In nucleotides, the CDR3 is TGTGCCAGCAGATCATTTAGCGGGGCCGCTGGGGAGCAGTTCTTC.

The rearrangement links TRBV19 to TRBJ2-1; 8 bases line up with TRBD1. This CDR3 contains 18 residues. Germline CDR1 and CDR2: LNHDA and SQIVND (reference sequence). J was trimmed by 0 bases and V by 5 bases; bases with no gene match: 12. The chain's CDR3 is CASSSYTTGGSSYNEQFF. As DNA, the CDR3 is TGTGCCAGTAGTTCATATACTACAGGGGGTAGCTCCTACAATGAGCAGTTCTTC. Complete variable domain (other parts from reference TRBV19 and TRBJ2-1): DGGITQSPKYLFRKEGQNVTLSCEQNLNHDAMYWYRQDPGQGLRLIYYSQIVNDFQKGDIAEGYSVSREKKESFPLTVTSAQKNPTAFYLCASSSYTTGGSSYNEQFFGPGTRLTVL.

V is TRBV11-3 and J is TRBJ2-1; D uncertain. This CDR3 has 15 amino acids. Germline assignment: CDR1 SGHNT and CDR2 YENEEA. Trimming stripped 1 base from V and 0 bases from J, with 7 bases between. CDR3 in DNA: TGTGCCAGCAGCTTAGCGGTGGGCTCCTACAATGAGCAGTTCTTC. Translation: CASSLAVGSYNEQFF. Combining the CDR3 with reference TRBV11-3 and TRBJ2-1 gives the whole variable domain EAGVVQSPRYKIIEKKQPVAFWCNPISGHNTLYWYLQNLGQGPELLIRYENEEAVDDSQLPKDRFSAERLKGVDSTLKIQPAELGDSAVYLCASSLAVGSYNEQFFGPGTRLTVL.

The V call is TRBV7-8, the J call TRBJ2-3; D is undetermined. V was trimmed by 1 base and J by 2 bases, leaving 7 bases between them. Germline CDR1 and CDR2: SGHVS and FQNEAQ. The CDR3 sequence is 14 residues long. The CDR3 nucleotides read TGTGCCAGCAGCTTAGGCGCACCCACAGATACGCAGTATTTT. Translating gives CASSLGAPTDTQYF.

CDR3 nucleotide sequence: TGTGCCATCAGTGCCAGCGGAAGCAATCAGCCCCAGCATTTT. It specifies CAISASGSNQPQHF. The rearrangement links TRBV10-3 to TRBJ1-5, with no clear D. Germline V gene data show CDR1 as ENHRY and CDR2 as SYGVKD. CDR3 length: 14 residues. Deletions cut 4 bases from V and 1 base from J, with 8 bases between.

This chain links TRBV5-1 with TRBJ2-1; the match to TRBD1 covers 8 bases. CDR1 is SGHRS and CDR2 is YFSETQ in the germline V gene. The V and J ends lost 5 bases and 4 bases, in that order; junction bases with no gene match: 8. This CDR3 is 15 amino acids long. The CDR3 loop reads CASRPRTGTYNEQFF. DNA of the CDR3: TGCGCCAGCAGGCCTCGGACAGGGACGTACAATGAGCAGTTCTTC.

The V gene is TRBV4-3, the J gene TRBJ2-3; 10 bases match TRBD2. Germline CDR1 and CDR2: LGHNA and YSLEER. V was pared by 0 bases and J by 4 bases, with 13 bases of the junction left unmatched. The CDR3 is 19 residues long. DNA of the CDR3: TGCGCCAGCAGCCAAGATAATAGGGAACTAGCGGGAATGGCAGATACGCAGTATTTT. This sequence encodes CASSQDNRELAGMADTQYF.

This sequence joins TRBV4-1 and TRBJ1-5; 9 bases match TRBD1. Trimming took 1 base from V and 0 from J; bases not matched to a gene: 4. Germline V gene lookup returns CDR1 MGHRA and CDR2 YSYEKL. The CDR3 contains 17 residues. The CDR3 bases are TGCGCCAGCAGCCAAGGGGACAGGGATTATAGCAATCAGCCCCAGCATTTT. This encodes CASSQGDRDYSNQPQHF.

Points on this clone: One junction end disagrees with the germline gene, perhaps due to a read error. The chain couples TRBV28 to TRBJ2-7; possible D gene TRBD2, 5 bases. This CDR3 has 13 amino acids. Germline V CDR1 and CDR2: MDHEN, SYDVKM. CDR3 in DNA: TGTGCCAGCAGCGGAGGTAGGCGGACCGGTAAGGACTTC. Its translation: CASSGGRRTGKDF.

The chain recombines TRBV9 with TRBJ2-2; D remains ambiguous. Looked up from germline, CDR1 is SGDLS and CDR2 is YYNGEE. CDR3 length: 16 residues. The V and J ends lost 0 bases and 0 bases respectively, with 9 bases between them. This CDR3 is CASSVVSITNTGELFF. DNA of the CDR3: TGTGCCAGCAGCGTAGTATCAATTACGAACACCGGGGAGCTGTTTTTT. The complete variable domain, with remaining parts taken from reference TRBV9 and TRBJ2-2, reads DSGVTQTPKHLITATGQRVTLRCSPRSGDLSVYWYQQSLDQGLQFLIQYYNGEERAKGNILERFSAQQFPDLHSELNLSSLELGDSALYFCASSVVSITNTGELFFGEGSRLTVL.

The gene calls are TRBV4-1 and TRBJ2-1; 9 bases line up with TRBD2. The ends lost 1 base at V and 10 bases at J; junction bases unmatched: 8. CDR1 and CDR2 (germline): MGHRA, YSYEKL. The CDR3 consists of 15 residues. The CDR3, as DNA: TGCGCCAGCAGCCAAGGCGGGCTAGCGGGACAGGAGCAGTTCTTC. It is translated as CASSQGGLAGQEQFF.

This clone has only a few counts. The rearrangement joins TRBV5-1 to TRBJ1-3, with D possibly TRBD1 on 5 matching bases. This CDR3 spans 14 amino acids. V was clipped by 0 bases and J by 4 bases, with 8 bases between them. The germline gives CDR1 SGHRS, CDR2 YFSETQ. The CDR3 reads CASSLVGAGNTIYF. Here the CDR3 DNA reads TGCGCCAGCAGCTTGGTAGGGGCCGGAAACACCATATATTTT.

This clone has only one observation. The chain joins TRBV9 to TRBJ2-3; 13 positions match TRBD2. The germline gives CDR1 SGDLS, CDR2 YYNGEE. With 0 bases clipped from V and 2 bases from J, the junction kept 6 bases outside the gene matches. This CDR3 contains 18 residues. The CDR3 reads CASSVGVGTSGTTDTQYF. The CDR3, as DNA: TGTGCCAGCAGCGTAGGGGTAGGGACTAGCGGGACCACAGATACGCAGTATTTT.

This rearrangement joins TRBV9 to TRBJ1-2; D call uncertain. Germline values: CDR1 SGDLS, CDR2 YYNGEE. The CDR3 contains 13 residues. Trimming cost V 6 bases and J 3 bases, with 12 bases left between them. This chain's CDR3 is CASTSRADYGYTF. CDR3 coding DNA: TGTGCCAGCACCTCCCGCGCCGACTATGGCTACACCTTC.

The J gene is TRBJ2-7, the V gene TRBV7-2; the D is unclear. V dropped 5 bases and J dropped 3 bases, with 14 bases sitting between them. In germline, CDR1 is SGHTA, CDR2 FQGNSA. This CDR3 is 14 amino acids long. The chain's CDR3 is CASSQDTQFYEQYF. CDR3 nucleotides: TGTGCCAGCAGCCAAGACACCCAGTTCTACGAGCAGTACTTC.